The clone carrying this T cell receptor beta chain has more than one count but fewer than ten. The antigen remains undetermined. This specimen comes from a study of regulatory T cells in long-lasting Graves disease. Study results and caveats: Persistent disease was associated with favored TRBV28 usage and with favored use of TRBJ1-2 and TRBJ2-5.

HTBI primers from iRepertoire and Arm-PCR of CDR3 regions yielded the TCR beta libraries. Each CDR3 protein is one row after TCRdb ran MiXCR on the multiplex PCR reads. The sample holds a few hundred thousand distinct CDR3 sequences, roughly 24% seen once. The CDR3 runs 14 residues. Trimming removed 10 bases from V and 6 bases from J, with 16 bases in between. The V gene's germline CDR1 is ENHRY and CDR2 SYGVKD. This sample's time point: persistent/refractory GD, antithyroid drugs over 5 years with positive TRAb. PBMC-derived RNA was used for the TCR library. The source material was peripheral blood mononuclear cells (PBMCs), sampled when the disease was refractory, from a patient treated with antithyroid drugs. The sequence came from a woman aged 40-49 years with Graves disease. V is TRBV10-3 and J is TRBJ1-6; D unresolved. The CDR3: CATKGPGPNSPLHF. The CDR3 nucleotides read TGTGCCACCAAAGGGCCGGGCCCTAATTCACCCCTCCACTTT.